Reported below is one T cell receptor (beta chain). Its antigen remains unknown. Genomic DNA in an amount of roughly 2 micrograms was extracted from cryopreserved PBMCs and used for the preparation of TCR beta libraries. Data came from immunoSEQ multiplex PCR; TCRdb stores just in-frame clones and leaves some out. The sample carries some 150,000 clones, around 84% recorded once. The sample originates from a study of cytotoxic CD8 clonotypes in ibrutinib-treated CLL. Findings and caveats of the study: Stable or contracted on treatment, public clonotypes were also uncommon. Against age-matched healthy donors, baseline clonality ran higher and tracked circulating CD8+ T-cell counts.

Germline values: CDR1 SEHNR, CDR2 FQNEAQ (reference sequence). The CDR3 is made up of 14 amino acids. V lost 0 bases, J lost 0 bases, and 3 bases lay in between. This sample comprised PBMCs, obtained after 36 months of ibrutinib treatment. This chain connects TRBV7-9 to TRBJ2-1; no clear D gene. The receptor comes from a human donor with chronic lymphocytic leukemia. CDR3 residues: CASSLASSYNEQFF. CDR3 DNA: TGTGCCAGCAGCTTAGCGAGCTCCTACAATGAGCAGTTCTTC.